This T cell receptor beta chain was recorded in a study of T cells after yellow fever vaccination (dated by TCRdb to the late 2010s). Regarding the complete study: Libraries from fractions with low cell numbers were prepared with the SMART-Seq v4 Ultra Low Input RNA kit. Blood was drawn at multiple timepoints before and after primary and secondary immunization, with bulk PBMC replicates and cell subsets isolated. To track T-cell clones before and after primary and booster YFV17D yellow fever vaccination, bulk TCR alpha and beta repertoires were sequenced longitudinally. The cohort comprised two healthy male donors, one aged 18 to 29 and one aged 30 to 40 years. What the authors observed across the whole study: The study included only a couple of donors, which limits how far the findings can be generalized. Most clones expanded after primary vaccination (96% of CD4 and 70% to 90% of CD8) were re-detected after the booster, suggesting that broad memory maintenance occurred. FACS-sorted repertoires could contain abundant contaminating clonotypes from the bulk population, so computational filtering was required. A small share of clonotypes was detected in both CD4 and CD8 compartments, with the overlap likely arising from convergent recombination. The secondary T-cell response was weaker than the primary response but faster, peaking on day 5 instead of day 15.

The CDR3 measures 17 amino acids from cysteine to phenylalanine. Left in the record is the CDR3 DNA by itself, 51 bases read in frame from the first base. According to the germline V gene, CDR1 reads SGHTA and CDR2 reads FQGNSA. Unmatched junction bases come to 11, with V trimmed by 4 bases and J by 6 bases. TCR cDNA was synthesized by 5'RACE template switching, which introduced a universal primer site and unique molecular identifiers. Priming of cDNA synthesis was performed from both the TCR alpha and TCR beta constant segments. Library amplification used two PCR steps, and the second PCR step added sample barcodes and sequencing adapters. Sequencing of the libraries was done on either Illumina HiSeq 2500 (2x100 bp) or NovaSeq (2x150 bp). Per the source publication's procedure: Demultiplexing of reads and collapsing into UMI consensus sequences were performed with MIGEC, and V(D)J alignment was carried out with MiXCR. Clonotypes responding to the vaccine were identified with edgeR on replicate PBMC samples, with the criteria of FDR below 0.01 and a log2 fold change above 5 up to day 15. Each bulk clonotype received a CD4 or CD8 identity based on whether the sequenced CD4 or CD8 repertoire contained that clonotype at higher abundance. The public reads were reprocessed in TCRdb via fastp at Q25 and MiXCR, keeping in-frame beta chains. Every distinct CDR3 protein forms one entry, paired with its most common genes and DNA. TCRdb's processing, not the authors', yielded these V and J calls. Present in this sample are 360,000 or so distinct CDR3 sequences, roughly 11% of which were seen just once. 18% of the sample goes to the ten largest clones.

This sample's treatment or condition label indicates: live attenuated yellow fever vaccine strain. At every blood-draw timepoint, two biological replicates of bulk PBMCs were collected. PBMCs were isolated from peripheral blood using a standard Ficoll-Paque protocol. TriZol was used to extract RNA from bulk PBMCs, from CD4 and CD8 fractions, and from dextramer-positive and dextramer-negative fractions. This clonotype was found a few times. Its antigen specificity is not known. No quality values exist for individual bases; no much larger clone is one base distant. The material was PBMCs, obtained on the day of the first yellow fever vaccination. This receptor was identified in a man aged 18 to 30 who received the YFV17D yellow fever vaccine. The rearranged segments are TRBV7-2 and TRBJ2-3, and TRBD2 matches 12 of the central bases. The CDR3 in this case is CASSSPGASGGADTQYF. Read as DNA, the sequence is TGTGCCAGCAGCTCCCCCGGGGCTAGCGGGGGGGCGGATACGCAGTATTTT.